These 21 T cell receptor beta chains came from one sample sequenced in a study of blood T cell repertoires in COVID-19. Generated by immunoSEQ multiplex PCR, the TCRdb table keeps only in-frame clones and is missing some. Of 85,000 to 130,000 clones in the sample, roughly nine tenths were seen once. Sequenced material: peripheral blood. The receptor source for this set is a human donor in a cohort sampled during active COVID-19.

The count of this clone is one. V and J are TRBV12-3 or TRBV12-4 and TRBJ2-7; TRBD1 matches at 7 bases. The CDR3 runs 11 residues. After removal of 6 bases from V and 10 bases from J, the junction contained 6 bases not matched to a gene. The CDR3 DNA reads TGTGCCAGCAGCTCACGACAGGGACAGTACTTC. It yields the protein CASSSRQGQYF.

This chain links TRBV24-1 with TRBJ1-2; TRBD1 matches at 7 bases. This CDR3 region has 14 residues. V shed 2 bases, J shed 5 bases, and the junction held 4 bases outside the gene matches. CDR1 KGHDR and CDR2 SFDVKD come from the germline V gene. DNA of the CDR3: TGTGCCACCAGTGATTCCGGGACAGTTTATGGCTACACCTTC. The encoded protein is CATSDSGTVYGYTF.

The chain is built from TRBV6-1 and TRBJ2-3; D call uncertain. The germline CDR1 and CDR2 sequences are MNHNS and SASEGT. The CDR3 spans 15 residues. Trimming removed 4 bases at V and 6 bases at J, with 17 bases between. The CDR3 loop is CASSAADSFGDTQYF. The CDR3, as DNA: TGTGCCAGCAGTGCAGCCGATTCGTTCGGGGATACGCAGTATTTT.

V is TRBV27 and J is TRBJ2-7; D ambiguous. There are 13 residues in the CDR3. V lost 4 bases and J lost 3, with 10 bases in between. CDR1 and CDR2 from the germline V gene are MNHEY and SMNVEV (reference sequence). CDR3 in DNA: TGTGCCAGCAGTTCTTTACTCCACTACGAGCAGTACTTC. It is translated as CASSSLLHYEQYF.

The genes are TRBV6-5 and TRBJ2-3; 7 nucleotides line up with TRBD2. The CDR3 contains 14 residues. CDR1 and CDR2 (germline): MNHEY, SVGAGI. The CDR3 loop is CAASGLVFIDTQYF. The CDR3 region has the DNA TGTGCGGCGAGTGGACTAGTGTTCATAGATACGCAGTATTTT.

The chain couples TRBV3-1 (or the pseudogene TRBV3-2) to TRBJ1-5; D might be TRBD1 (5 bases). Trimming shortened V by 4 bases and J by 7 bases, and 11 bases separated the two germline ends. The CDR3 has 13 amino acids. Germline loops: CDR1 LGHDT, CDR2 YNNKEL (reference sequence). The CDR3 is CASSPWPGQPQHF. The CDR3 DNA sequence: TGTGCCAGCAGCCCATGGCCAGGGCAGCCCCAGCATTTT.

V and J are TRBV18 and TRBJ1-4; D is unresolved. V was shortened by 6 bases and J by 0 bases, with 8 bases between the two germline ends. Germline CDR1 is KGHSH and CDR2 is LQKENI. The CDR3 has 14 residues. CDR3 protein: CASSRVATNEKLFF. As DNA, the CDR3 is TGTGCCAGCTCGCGAGTTGCAACTAATGAAAAACTGTTTTTT.

The CDR3 region has the DNA TGTGCCAGCAGAAACAGGGGGTTCTATGGCTACACCTTC. The encoded protein is CASRNRGFYGYTF. V gene TRBV12-3 or TRBV12-4 combines with J gene TRBJ1-2; 8 nucleotides align to TRBD1. The CDR3 has 13 residues. Germline trimming cut 6 bases from V and 4 bases from J; bases unmatched to any gene: 4.

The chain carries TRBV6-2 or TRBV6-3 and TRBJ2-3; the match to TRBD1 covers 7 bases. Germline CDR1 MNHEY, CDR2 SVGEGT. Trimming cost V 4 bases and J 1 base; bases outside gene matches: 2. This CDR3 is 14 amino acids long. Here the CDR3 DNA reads TGTGCCAGCAGTTCGGGACAGCGCACAGATACGCAGTATTTT. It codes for CASSSGQRTDTQYF.

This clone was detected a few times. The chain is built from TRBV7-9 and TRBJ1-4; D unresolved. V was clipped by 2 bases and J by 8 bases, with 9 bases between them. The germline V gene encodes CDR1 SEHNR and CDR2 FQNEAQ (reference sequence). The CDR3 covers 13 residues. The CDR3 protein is CASSLLAEEKLFF. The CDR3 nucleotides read TGTGCCAGCAGCTTACTAGCAGAAGAAAAACTGTTTTTT.

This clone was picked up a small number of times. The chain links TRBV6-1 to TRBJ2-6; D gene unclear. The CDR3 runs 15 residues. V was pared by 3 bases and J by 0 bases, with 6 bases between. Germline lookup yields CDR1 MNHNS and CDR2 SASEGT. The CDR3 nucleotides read TGTGCCAGCAGTGAGGCAGACTCTGGGGCCAACGTCCTGACTTTC. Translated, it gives CASSEADSGANVLTF.

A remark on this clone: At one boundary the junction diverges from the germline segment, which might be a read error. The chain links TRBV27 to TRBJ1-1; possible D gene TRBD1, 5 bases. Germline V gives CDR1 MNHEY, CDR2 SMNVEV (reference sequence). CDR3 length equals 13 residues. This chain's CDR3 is CASKSTANTEAFF. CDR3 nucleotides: TGCGCTTCTAAGTCGACAGCGAACACTGAAGCTTTCTTT.

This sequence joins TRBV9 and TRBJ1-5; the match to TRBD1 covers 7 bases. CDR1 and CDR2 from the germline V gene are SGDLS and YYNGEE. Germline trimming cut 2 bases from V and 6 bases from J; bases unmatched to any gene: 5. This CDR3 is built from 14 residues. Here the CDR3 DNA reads TGTGCCAGCAGCGTGACAGGGACATCTCAGCCCCAGCATTTT. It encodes CASSVTGTSQPQHF.

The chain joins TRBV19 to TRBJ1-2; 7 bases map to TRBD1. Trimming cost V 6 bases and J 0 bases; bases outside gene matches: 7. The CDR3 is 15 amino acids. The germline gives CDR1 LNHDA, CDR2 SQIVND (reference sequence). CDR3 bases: TGTGCCAGTAGCAATCCAGGGGGATCTAACTATGGCTACACCTTC. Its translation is CASSNPGGSNYGYTF.

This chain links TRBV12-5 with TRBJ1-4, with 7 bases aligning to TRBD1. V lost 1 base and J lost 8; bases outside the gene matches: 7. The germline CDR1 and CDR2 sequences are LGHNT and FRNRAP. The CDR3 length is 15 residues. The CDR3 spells CASGLGQGTWEKLFF. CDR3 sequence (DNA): TGTGCTAGTGGTTTGGGACAGGGCACCTGGGAAAAACTGTTTTTT.

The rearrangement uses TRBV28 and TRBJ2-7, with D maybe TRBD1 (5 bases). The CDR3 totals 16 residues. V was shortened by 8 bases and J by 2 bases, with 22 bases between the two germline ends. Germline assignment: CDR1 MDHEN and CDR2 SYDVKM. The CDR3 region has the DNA TGTGCCAGCCTCAGTTTATGGGGCGAGAGTACCTACGAGCAGTACTTC. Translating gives CASLSLWGESTYEQYF.

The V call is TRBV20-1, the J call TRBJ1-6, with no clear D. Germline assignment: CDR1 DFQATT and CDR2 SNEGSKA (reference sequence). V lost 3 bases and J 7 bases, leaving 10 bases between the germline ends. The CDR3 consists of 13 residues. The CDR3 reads CSASRGKNSPLHF. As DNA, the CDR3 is TGCAGTGCTAGTCGCGGCAAAAATTCACCCCTCCACTTT.

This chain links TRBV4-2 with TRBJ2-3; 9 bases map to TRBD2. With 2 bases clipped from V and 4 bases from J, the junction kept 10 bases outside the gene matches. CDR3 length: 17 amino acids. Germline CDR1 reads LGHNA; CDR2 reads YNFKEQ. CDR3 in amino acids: CASSQSVAGGHADTQYF. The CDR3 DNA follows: TGTGCCAGCAGCCAAAGCGTGGCGGGAGGGCATGCAGATACGCAGTATTTT.

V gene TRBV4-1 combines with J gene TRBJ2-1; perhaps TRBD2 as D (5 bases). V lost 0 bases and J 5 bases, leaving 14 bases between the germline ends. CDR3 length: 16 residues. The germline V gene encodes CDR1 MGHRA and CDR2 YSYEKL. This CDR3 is CASSQDGRGRDNEQFF. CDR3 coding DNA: TGCGCCAGCAGCCAAGATGGGCGAGGGCGGGACAATGAGCAGTTCTTC.

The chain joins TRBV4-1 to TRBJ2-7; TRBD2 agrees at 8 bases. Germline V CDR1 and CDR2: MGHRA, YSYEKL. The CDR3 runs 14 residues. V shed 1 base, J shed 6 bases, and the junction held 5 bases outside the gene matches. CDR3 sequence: CASSQVGTRGEQYF. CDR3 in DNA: TGCGCCAGCAGCCAAGTTGGGACTAGGGGCGAGCAGTACTTC.

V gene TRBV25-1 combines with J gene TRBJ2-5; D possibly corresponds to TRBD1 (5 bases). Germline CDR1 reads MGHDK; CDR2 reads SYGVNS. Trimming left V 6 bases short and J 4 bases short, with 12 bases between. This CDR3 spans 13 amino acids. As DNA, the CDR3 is TGTGCCAGCAGGTTGCAGGGATCAGAGACCCAGTACTTC. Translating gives CASRLQGSETQYF.